The clone carrying this T cell receptor beta chain appeared a single time. Its target is not known. It was CD45RO-negative cells, positively selected for CCR7, that made up naive CD8 cells, with terminally differentiated effector memory CD45RA+ cells excluded. This table comes from immunoSEQ multiplex PCR, and its TCRdb copy is limited to in-frame clones, with some not included. This sample yields over 2 million clones, of which approximately 94% are seen a single time; roughly 1% belongs to the top ten. The data originate from a study of shared clonotypes between healthy human individuals. As for the study in general: Aged 18 to 49, the donors were a couple of women and three men. Per-donor plates numbered three CD4 naive, three CD4 memory, two CD8 naive and one CD8 memory.

Study-level findings and limits: What rarefaction showed was incomplete sorted-subset sequencing despite large depth.

The sequenced sample was naive CD8+ T cells sorted from blood. This sequence originates from a man younger than 35 in good health.

DNA for the CDR3: TGTGCCAGCAGTACTACAGCAGAACAAGAGACCCAGTACTTC. Translating gives CASSTTAEQETQYF. The chain recombines TRBV6-5 with TRBJ2-5; D call uncertain. Deletions cut 5 bases from V and 2 bases from J, with 12 bases between. From germline, CDR1 is MNHEY and CDR2 SVGAGI. CDR3 length: 14 amino acids.